This T cell receptor beta chain emerged from a study of OX40 agonist ivuxolimab in advanced cancers. About the research overall: Partial responses, seen in three patients, involved one hepatocellular carcinoma and two cutaneous melanomas. Study-level findings and limits: There was clonal expansion of CD4+ and CD8+ blood T cells by week 6 at 0.1 to 3.0 mg/kg.

Produced via immunoSEQ multiplex PCR; TCRdb's table is partial and in-frame only. This sample has around 50,000 clones, with 84% found just once. The CDR3 totals 17 residues. Trimming cost V 3 bases and J 3 bases, with 20 bases left between them. Germline V CDR1 and CDR2: LNHDA, SQIVND (reference sequence). Turning to this clone: What it recognizes is unknown.

This sample comprised CD4+ or CD8+ T cells sorted from blood, obtained in a trial of the OX40 agonist ivuxolimab. The chain carries TRBV19 and TRBJ1-1; D not certain. The source of this sequence is an adult with an advanced solid tumor such as melanoma, head and neck, liver or kidney cancer. CDR3 residues: CASSMDHPGSTDTEAFF. The CDR3 DNA sequence: TGTGCCAGTAGTATGGATCACCCTGGGTCTACGGACACTGAAGCTTTCTTT.